The text below deals with one T cell receptor (beta chain). These data are taken from a study of shared T cell receptors in the human thymus. Measured with immunoSEQ multiplex PCR; TCRdb has only the in-frame clones, and not every one. The data show more than 550,000 clones, 75% to 90% seen once. These same records also appear under a second study, on human thymus T cells. That paper states: Infants, healthy and Finnish, who were having corrective surgery for congenital heart defects served as donors. During corrective heart surgery, resections were taken, and the thymus tissue came from them. Usage of V and J genes appeared biased in thymic and blood repertoires. Thymic TCR repertoires of unrelated people reportedly overlapped highly.

Sequenced sample: thymocytes. The clonotype originates from a girl under three years old with a congenital heart defect.

The CDR3 reads CASSLSTRGLGEAFF. The CDR3 nucleotides are TGTGCCAGCAGTCTGAGCACCAGGGGATTGGGTGAAGCTTTCTTT. This rearrangement joins TRBV28 to TRBJ1-1, with D maybe TRBD1 (6 bases). The V and J ends lost 5 bases and 7 bases respectively, with 20 bases between them. CDR1 MDHEN and CDR2 SYDVKM come from the germline V gene. This CDR3 has 15 amino acids.